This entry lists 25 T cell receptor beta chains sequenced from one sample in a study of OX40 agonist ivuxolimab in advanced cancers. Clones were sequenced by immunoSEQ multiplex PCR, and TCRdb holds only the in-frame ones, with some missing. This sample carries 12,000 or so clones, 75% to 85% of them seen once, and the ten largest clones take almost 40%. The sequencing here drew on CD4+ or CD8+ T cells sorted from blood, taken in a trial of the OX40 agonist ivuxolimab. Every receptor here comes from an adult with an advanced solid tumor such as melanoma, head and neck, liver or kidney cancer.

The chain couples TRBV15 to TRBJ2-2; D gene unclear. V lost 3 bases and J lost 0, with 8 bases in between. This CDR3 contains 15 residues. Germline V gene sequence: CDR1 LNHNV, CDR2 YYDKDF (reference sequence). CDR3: CATSSHPANTGELFF. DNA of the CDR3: TGTGCCACCAGCAGTCACCCCGCGAACACCGGGGAGCTGTTTTTT.

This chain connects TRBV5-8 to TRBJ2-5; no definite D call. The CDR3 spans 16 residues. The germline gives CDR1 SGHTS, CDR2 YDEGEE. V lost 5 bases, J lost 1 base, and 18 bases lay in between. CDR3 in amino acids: CASRDGYSNLQETQYF. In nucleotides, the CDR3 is TGTGCCAGCAGGGATGGATACAGTAACCTCCAAGAGACCCAGTACTTC.

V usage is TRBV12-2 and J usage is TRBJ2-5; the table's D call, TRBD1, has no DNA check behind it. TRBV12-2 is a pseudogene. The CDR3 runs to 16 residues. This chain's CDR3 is CASRLNRDRRQETQYF. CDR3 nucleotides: TGTGCAAGTCGCTTAAATAGGGACAGGAGGCAAGAGACCCAGTACTTC.

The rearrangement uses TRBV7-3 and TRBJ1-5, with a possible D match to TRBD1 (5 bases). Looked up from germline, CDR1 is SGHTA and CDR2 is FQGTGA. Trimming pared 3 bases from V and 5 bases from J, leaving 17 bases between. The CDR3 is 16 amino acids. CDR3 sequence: CASSLASQGPYQPQHF. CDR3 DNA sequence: TGTGCCAGCAGCTTGGCCTCGCAGGGACCGTATCAGCCCCAGCATTTT. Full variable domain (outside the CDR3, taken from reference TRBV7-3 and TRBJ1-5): GAGVSQTPSNKVTEKGKYVELRCDPISGHTALYWYRQSLGQGPEFLIYFQGTGAADDSGLPNDRFFAVRPEGSVSTLKIQRTERGDSAVYLCASSLASQGPYQPQHFGDGTRLSIL.

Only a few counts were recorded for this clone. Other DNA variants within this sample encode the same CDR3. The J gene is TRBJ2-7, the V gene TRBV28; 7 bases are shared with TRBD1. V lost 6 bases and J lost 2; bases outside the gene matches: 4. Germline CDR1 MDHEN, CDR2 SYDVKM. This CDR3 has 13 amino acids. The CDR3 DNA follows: TGTGCCAGCAGCGACAGGGATCCCTACGAGCAGTACTTC. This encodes CASSDRDPYEQYF.

Written as DNA, the CDR3 is TGTGCCAGCAGCTTGGGCCGCACCTCCTACGAGCAGTACTTC. Its translation is CASSLGRTSYEQYF. The chain recombines TRBV11-2 with TRBJ2-7; no definite D call. The ends were cut back, 3 bases at V and 0 bases at J, with 9 bases in the middle. The CDR3 is 14 amino acids. Germline V gene lookup returns CDR1 SGHAT and CDR2 FQNNGV. The full variable domain, in which reference TRBV11-2 and TRBJ2-7 provide the parts outside the CDR3, is EAGVAQSPRYKIIEKRQSVAFWCNPISGHATLYWYQQILGQGPKLLIQFQNNGVVDDSQLPKDRFSAERLKGVDSTLKIQPAKLEDSAVYLCASSLGRTSYEQYFGPGTRLTVT.

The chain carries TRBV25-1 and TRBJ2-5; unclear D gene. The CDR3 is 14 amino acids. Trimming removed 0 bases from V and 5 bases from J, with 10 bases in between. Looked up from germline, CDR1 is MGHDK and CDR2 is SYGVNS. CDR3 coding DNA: TGTGCCAGCAGTGAATACCTAGAAGGCGAGACCCAGTACTTC. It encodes CASSEYLEGETQYF.

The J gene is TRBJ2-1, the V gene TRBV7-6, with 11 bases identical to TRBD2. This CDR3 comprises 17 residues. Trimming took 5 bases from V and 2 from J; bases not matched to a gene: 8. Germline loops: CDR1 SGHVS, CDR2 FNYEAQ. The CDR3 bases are TGTGCCAGCAGCCCCGACCTAGCGGGGGGACCCTACAATGAGCAGTTCTTC. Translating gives CASSPDLAGGPYNEQFF.

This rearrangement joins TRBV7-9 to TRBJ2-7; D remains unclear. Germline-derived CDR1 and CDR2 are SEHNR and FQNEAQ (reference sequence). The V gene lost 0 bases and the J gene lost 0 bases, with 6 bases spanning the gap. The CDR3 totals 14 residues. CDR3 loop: CASSLAPSSYEQYF. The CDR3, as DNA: TGTGCCAGCAGCTTAGCCCCCAGCTCCTACGAGCAGTACTTC.

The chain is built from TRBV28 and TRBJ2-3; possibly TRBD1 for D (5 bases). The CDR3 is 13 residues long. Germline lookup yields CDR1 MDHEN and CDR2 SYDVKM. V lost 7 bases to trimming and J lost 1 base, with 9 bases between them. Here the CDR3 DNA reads TGTGCCAGCATAGGGGCAGGCACAGATACGCAGTATTTT. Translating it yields CASIGAGTDTQYF.

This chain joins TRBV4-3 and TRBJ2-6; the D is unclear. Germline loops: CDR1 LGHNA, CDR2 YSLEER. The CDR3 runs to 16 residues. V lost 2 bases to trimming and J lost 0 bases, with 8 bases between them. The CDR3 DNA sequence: TGCGCCAGCAGCCAAATCGCCCTCTCTGGGGCCAACGTCCTGACTTTC. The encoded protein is CASSQIALSGANVLTF.

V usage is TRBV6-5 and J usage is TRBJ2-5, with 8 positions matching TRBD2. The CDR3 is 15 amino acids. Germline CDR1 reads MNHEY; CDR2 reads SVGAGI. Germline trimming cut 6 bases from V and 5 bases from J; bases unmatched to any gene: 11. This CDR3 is CASRSPGTSRETQYF. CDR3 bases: TGTGCCAGCAGATCTCCAGGGACTAGTAGGGAGACCCAGTACTTC.

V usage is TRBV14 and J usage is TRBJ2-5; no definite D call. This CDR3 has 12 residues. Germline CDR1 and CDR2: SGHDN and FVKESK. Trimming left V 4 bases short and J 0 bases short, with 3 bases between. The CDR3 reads CASSLYQETQYF. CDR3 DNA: TGTGCCAGCAGCCTGTACCAAGAGACCCAGTACTTC.

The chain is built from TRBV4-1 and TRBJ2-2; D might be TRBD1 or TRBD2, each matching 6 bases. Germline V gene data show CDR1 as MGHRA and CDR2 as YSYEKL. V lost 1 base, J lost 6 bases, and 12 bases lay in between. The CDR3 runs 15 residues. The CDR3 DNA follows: TGCGCCAGCAGCCAAGTCGAGGGGGAGGCCGGGGAGCTGTTTTTT. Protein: CASSQVEGEAGELFF.

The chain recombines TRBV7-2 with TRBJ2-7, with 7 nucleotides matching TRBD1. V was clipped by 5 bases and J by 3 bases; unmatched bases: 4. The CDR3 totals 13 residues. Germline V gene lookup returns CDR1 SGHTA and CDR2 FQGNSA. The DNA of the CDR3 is TGTGCCAGCAGCCCGGGACAGATCTACGAGCAGTACTTC. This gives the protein CASSPGQIYEQYF.

DNA of the CDR3: TGTGCCAGCAGTTACTCGAGGCGGGGTGGGTGGGCTTTCTTT. This translates into CASSYSRRGGWAFF. The chain carries TRBV6-5 and TRBJ1-1, with unresolved D. Trimming cost V 0 bases and J 11 bases, with 16 bases left between them. The length of the CDR3 is 14 residues. The germline CDR1 and CDR2 sequences are MNHEY and SVGAGI.

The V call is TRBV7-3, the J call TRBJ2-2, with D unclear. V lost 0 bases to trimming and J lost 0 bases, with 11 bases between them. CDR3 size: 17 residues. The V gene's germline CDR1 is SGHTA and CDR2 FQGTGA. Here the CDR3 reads CASSLTFGLANTGELFF. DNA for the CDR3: TGTGCCAGCAGCTTAACGTTCGGCCTGGCGAACACCGGGGAGCTGTTTTTT.

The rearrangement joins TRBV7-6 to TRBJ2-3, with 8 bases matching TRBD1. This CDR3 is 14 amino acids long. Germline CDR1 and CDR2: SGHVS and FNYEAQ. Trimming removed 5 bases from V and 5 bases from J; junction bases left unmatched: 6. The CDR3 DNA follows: TGTGCCAGCAGCCAAAGACAGGGGATAGATACGCAGTATTTT. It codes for CASSQRQGIDTQYF. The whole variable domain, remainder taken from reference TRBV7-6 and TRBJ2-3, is GAGVSQSPRYKVTKRGQDVALRCDPISGHVSLYWYRQALGQGPEFLTYFNYEAQQDKSGLPNDRFSAERPEGSISTLTIQRTEQRDSAMYRCASSQRQGIDTQYFGPGTRLTVL.

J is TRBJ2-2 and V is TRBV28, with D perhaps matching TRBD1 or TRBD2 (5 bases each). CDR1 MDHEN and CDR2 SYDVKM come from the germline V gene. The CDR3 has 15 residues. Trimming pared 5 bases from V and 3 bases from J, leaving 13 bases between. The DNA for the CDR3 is TGTGCCAGCAGTAATGGGGGAAGGGACACCGGGGAGCTGTTTTTT. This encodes CASSNGGRDTGELFF.

CDR3 sequence: CAWSVDYNQPQHF. The CDR3 DNA reads TGTGCCTGGAGTGTAGATTACAATCAGCCCCAGCATTTT. The V call is TRBV30, the J call TRBJ1-5; D unclear. The CDR3 extends over 13 amino acids. From germline, CDR1 is GTSNPN and CDR2 SVGIG (reference sequence). Trimming took off 0 bases at V and 3 bases at J, with 6 bases between the two ends.

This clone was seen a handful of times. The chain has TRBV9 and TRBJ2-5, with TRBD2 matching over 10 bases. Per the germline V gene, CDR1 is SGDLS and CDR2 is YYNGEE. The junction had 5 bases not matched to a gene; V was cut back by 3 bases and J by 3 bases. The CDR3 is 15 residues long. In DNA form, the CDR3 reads TGTGCCAGCAGCGAGGGACTAGCGACTAAAGAGACCCAGTACTTC. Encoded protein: CASSEGLATKETQYF.

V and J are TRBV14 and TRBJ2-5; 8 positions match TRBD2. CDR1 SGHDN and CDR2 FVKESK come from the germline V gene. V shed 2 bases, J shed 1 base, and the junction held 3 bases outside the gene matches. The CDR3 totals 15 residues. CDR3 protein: CASSQHGGGQETQYF. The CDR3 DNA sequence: TGTGCCAGCAGCCAACACGGGGGGGGCCAAGAGACCCAGTACTTC.

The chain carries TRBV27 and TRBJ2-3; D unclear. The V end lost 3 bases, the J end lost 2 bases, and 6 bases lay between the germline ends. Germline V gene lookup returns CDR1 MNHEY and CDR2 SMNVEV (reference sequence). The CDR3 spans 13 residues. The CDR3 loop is CASSLVDTDTQYF. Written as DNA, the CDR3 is TGTGCCAGCAGTTTGGTAGACACAGATACGCAGTATTTT.

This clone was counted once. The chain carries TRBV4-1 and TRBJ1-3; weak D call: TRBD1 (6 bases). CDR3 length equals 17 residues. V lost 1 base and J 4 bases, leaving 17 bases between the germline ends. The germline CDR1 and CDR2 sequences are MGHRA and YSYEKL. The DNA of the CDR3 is TGCGCCAGCAGCCAAGTTTACAGGGATTTAAGCGGAAACACCATATATTTT. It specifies CASSQVYRDLSGNTIYF.

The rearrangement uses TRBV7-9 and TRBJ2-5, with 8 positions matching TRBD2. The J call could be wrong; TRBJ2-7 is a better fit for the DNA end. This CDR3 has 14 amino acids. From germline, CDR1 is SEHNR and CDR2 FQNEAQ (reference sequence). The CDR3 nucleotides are TGTGCCAGCAGCCCCGCGGGGGGCTCCTACGAGCAGTACTTC. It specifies CASSPAGGSYEQYF.